This record concerns one TCR beta chain sequence. CDR1 is ENHRY and CDR2 is SYGVKD in the germline V gene. This CDR3 is built from 18 residues. Trimming shortened V by 8 bases and J by 8 bases, and 31 bases separated the two germline ends. Samples came from axillary lymph nodes draining the breast cancer. The data originate from a study of breast tumors, draining lymph nodes, adjacent tissues. TCRdb re-derived calls from the multiplex PCR reads in MiXCR, one entry per CDR3 protein. The repertoire holds about 230,000 distinct CDR3 sequences, with 32% as singletons. This TCR came from a female donor with breast cancer. Some clones in this sample may be carry-over from other donors' samples. Material for sequencing was axillary lymph node tissue. The rearrangement uses TRBV10-3 and TRBJ2-1, with D possibly being TRBD2 (6 bases). The CDR3 DNA reads as TGTGCCATCGGAGCCAGCTCACCGGGTTTTGGGGGGATCGATGAGCAGTTCTTC. This sequence encodes CAIGASSPGFGGIDEQFF.